The present TCR beta chain was sequenced within a study of blood T cell repertoires in COVID-19. Study-level background: COVID-19 samples collected from the United States, Italy and Spain covered acute and convalescent phases. Sources were T cells, B-cell-depleted T cells, or PBMCs; the material itself was cDNA or gDNA.

The germline CDR1 and CDR2 sequences are SGHVS and FQNEAQ. Both ends counted, the CDR3 spans 14 residues. In the original processing: Amplifying reference gene primers gave estimates of nucleated cell counts. Some clones are missing from TCRdb's copy, which holds only in-frame ones; the method was immunoSEQ multiplex PCR. The V and J calls and clone size come from that table; D and trimming were worked out from the DNA. This sample has more than 100,000 clones, with 60% to 85% found just once. This clone was observed a few times. The DNA is left out, because the CDR3 cannot be placed on it with certainty; the CDR3 is given as TCRdb lists it.

The receptor was derived from a human donor with acute or convalescent COVID-19. The donor label of this sample is uncertain. Sequencing was done on a sample of peripheral blood. The rearrangement uses TRBV7-8 and TRBJ2-7; the D call TRBD2 from the table was never checked on the DNA. CDR3 region: CASSPWAGGANKYF.